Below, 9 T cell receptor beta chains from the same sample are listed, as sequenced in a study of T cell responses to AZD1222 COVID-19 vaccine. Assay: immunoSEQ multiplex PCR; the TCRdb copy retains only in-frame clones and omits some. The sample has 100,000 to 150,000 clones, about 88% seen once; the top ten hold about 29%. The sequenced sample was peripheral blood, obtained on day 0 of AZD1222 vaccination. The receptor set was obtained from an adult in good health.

The CDR3 is CATSDLPDLGGQPQHF. CDR3 DNA sequence: TGTGCCACCAGTGATTTGCCAGACTTGGGCGGTCAGCCCCAGCATTTT. This rearrangement joins TRBV24-1 to TRBJ1-5; D ambiguous. CDR1 is KGHDR, CDR2 SFDVKD, per germline. Trimming removed 0 bases at V and 6 bases at J, with 14 bases between. The CDR3 is made up of 16 amino acids.

The chain's CDR3 is CASSPRGIYGYTF. Here the CDR3 DNA reads TGTGCCAGCTCACCACGGGGGATCTATGGCTACACCTTC. This chain connects TRBV18 to TRBJ1-2, with a weak D call TRBD1 (5 bases). This CDR3 is 13 amino acids long. The germline V gene encodes CDR1 KGHSH and CDR2 LQKENI. The ends were cut back, 1 base at V and 4 bases at J, with 7 bases in the middle.

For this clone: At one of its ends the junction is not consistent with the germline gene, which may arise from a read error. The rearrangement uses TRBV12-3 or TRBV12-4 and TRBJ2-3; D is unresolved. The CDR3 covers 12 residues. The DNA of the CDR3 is TGTACCAGCCGCCCTGGCACAGATACGCAGTATTTT. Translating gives CTSRPGTDTQYF.

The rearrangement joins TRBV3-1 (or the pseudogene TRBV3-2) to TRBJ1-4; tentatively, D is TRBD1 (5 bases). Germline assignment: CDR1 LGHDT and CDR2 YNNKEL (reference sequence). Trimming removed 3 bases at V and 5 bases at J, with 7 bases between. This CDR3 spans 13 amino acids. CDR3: CASSHRGNEKLFF. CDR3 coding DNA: TGTGCCAGCAGCCACCGGGGGAATGAAAAACTGTTTTTT.

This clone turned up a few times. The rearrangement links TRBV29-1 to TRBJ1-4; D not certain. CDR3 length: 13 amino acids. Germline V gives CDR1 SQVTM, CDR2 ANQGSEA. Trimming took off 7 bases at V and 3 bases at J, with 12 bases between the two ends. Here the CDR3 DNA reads TGCAGCGCCGGCCTAGGCCCTAATGAAAAACTGTTTTTT. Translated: CSAGLGPNEKLFF. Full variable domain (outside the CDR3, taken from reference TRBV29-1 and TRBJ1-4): SAVISQKPSRDICQRGTSLTIQCQVDSQVTMMFWYRQQPGQSLTLIATANQGSEATYESGFVIDKFPISRPNLTFSTLTVSNMSPEDSSIYLCSAGLGPNEKLFFGSGTQLSVL.

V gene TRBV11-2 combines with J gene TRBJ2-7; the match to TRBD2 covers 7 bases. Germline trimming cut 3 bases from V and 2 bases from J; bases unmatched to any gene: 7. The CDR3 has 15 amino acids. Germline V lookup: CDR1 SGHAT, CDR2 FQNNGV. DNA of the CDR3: TGTGCCAGCAGCTTGCTCCCTAGCGGTCCCTACGAGCAGTACTTC. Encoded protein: CASSLLPSGPYEQYF.

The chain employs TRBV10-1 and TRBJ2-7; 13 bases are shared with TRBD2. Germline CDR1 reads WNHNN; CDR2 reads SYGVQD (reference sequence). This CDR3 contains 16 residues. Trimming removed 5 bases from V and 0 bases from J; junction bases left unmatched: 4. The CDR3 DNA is TGCGCCAGCAGTACGGGACTAGCGGGAACCTCCTACGAGCAGTACTTC. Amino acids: CASSTGLAGTSYEQYF.

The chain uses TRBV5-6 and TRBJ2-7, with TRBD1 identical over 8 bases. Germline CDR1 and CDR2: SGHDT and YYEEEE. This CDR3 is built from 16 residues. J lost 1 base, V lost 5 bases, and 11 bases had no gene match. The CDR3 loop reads CASRGVSDRGSYEQYF. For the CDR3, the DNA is TGTGCCAGCAGGGGAGTGAGTGACAGGGGATCCTACGAGCAGTACTTC.

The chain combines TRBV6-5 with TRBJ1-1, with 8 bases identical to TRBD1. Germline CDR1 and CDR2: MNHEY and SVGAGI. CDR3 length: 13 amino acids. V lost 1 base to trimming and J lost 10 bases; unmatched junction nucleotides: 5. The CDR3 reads CASSYFGQGGAFF. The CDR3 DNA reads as TGTGCCAGCAGTTACTTTGGACAGGGAGGAGCTTTCTTT.